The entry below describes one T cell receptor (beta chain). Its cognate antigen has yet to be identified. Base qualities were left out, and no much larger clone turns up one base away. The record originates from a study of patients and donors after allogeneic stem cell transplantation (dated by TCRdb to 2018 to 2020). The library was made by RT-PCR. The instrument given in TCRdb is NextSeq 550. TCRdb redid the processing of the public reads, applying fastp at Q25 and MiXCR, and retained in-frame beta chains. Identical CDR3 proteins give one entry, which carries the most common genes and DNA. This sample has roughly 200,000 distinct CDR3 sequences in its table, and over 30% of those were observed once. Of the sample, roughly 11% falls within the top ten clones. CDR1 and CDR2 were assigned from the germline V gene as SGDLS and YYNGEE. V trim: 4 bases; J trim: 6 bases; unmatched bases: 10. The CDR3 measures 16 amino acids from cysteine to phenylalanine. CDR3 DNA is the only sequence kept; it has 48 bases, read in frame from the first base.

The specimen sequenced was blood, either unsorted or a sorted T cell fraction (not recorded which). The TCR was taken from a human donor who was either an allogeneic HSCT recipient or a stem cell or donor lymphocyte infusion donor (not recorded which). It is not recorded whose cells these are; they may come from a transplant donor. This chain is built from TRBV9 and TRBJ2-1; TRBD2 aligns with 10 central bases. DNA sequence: TGTGCCAGCAGCCCCAAGGGAGCGGGGGGGCGCAATGAGCAGTTCTTC. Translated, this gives CASSPKGAGGRNEQFF.